The rows below give T cell receptor beta chains drawn from one sample of a study of blood T cell repertoires in COVID-19. The table came from immunoSEQ multiplex PCR; TCRdb's copy has only in-frame clones and leaves some out. This table holds 150,000 or so clones, approximately 83% found once. Material: peripheral blood. The receptors derive from a man aged 65-85 years who had recovered from COVID-19. The CDR3 runs from the conserved cysteine through the conserved F or W. Fields, in order: D gene, clone size, J gene, V gene, CDR3 protein, CDR3 DNA. A D gene is named only where the DNA matches it firmly. Part of the rows lack a size; the others show once, few, many or a class for expanded clones.

>-|-|TRBJ1-2|TRBV25-1
CASSELTGPNYGYTF
TGTGCCAGCAGTGAATTGACAGGACCTAACTATGGCTACACCTTC
>-|once|TRBJ2-7|TRBV5-1
CASSVDYEQYF
TGCGCCAGCAGCGTAGACTACGAGCAGTACTTC
>TRBD2|-|TRBJ2-7|TRBV19
CASSSGSFYEQYF
TGTGCCAGTAGTAGCGGGAGCTTCTACGAGCAGTACTTC
>TRBD2|-|TRBJ2-7|TRBV19
CASSISLAGGPGQYEQYF
TGTGCCAGTAGTATCTCGCTAGCGGGAGGTCCGGGACAATACGAGCAGTACTTC
>TRBD2|-|TRBJ2-7|TRBV28
CASSTSGSPYEQYF
TGTGCCAGCAGCACTAGCGGGAGCCCCTACGAGCAGTACTTC
>TRBD2|-|TRBJ2-3|TRBV18
CASSTTLGGSGGTDTQYF
TGTGCCAGCTCCACCACATTGGGGGGGAGTGGCGGCACAGATACGCAGTATTTT
>-|-|TRBJ1-5|TRBV6-1
CASSEALHGGNYQPQHF
TGTGCCAGCAGTGAAGCGCTTCACGGGGGGAATTATCAGCCCCAGCATTTT
>-|-|TRBJ1-2|TRBV10-3
CAISEVQQSGYTF
TGTGCCATCAGTGAAGTGCAACAGAGCGGCTACACCTTC
>TRBD2|-|TRBJ2-3|TRBV7-8
CASSLARLAGVLDTQYF
TGTGCCAGCAGCTTAGCGAGGCTAGCGGGAGTTCTAGATACGCAGTATTTT
>TRBD1|-|TRBJ2-1|TRBV5-1
CASGLQGALNEQFF
TGCGCCAGCGGATTACAGGGGGCGCTGAATGAGCAGTTCTTC